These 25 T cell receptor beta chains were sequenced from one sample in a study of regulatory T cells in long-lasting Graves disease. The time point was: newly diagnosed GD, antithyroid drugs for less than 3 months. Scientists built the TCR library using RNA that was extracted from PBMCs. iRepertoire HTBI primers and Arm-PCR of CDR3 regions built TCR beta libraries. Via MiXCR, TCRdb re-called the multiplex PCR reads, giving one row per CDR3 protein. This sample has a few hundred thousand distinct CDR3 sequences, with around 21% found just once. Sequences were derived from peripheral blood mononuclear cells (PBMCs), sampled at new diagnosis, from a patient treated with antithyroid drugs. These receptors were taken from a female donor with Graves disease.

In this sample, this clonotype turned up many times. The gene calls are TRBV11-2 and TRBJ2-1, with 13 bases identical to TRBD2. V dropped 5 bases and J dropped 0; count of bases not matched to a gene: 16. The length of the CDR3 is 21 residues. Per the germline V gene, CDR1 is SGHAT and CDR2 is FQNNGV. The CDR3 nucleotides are TGTGCCAGCAGCCTCCAGAGGACGGGACTAGCGGGGTCGAGCTCCTACAATGAGCAGTTCTTC. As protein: CASSLQRTGLAGSSSYNEQFF.

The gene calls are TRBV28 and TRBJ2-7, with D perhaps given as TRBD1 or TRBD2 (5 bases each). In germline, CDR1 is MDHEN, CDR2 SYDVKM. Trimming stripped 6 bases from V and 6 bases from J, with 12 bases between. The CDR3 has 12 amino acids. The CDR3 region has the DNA TGTGCCAGCAGCTTCTTTGGGGGCGAGCAGTACTTC. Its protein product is CASSFFGGEQYF.

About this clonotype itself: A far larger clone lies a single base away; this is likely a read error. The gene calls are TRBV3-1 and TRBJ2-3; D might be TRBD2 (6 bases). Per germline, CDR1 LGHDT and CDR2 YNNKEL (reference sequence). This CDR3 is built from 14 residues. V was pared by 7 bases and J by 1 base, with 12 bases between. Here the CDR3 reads CASIYSSGTDTQYF. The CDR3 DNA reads TGTGCCAGCATCTATTCTAGCGGCACAGATACGCAGTATTTT.

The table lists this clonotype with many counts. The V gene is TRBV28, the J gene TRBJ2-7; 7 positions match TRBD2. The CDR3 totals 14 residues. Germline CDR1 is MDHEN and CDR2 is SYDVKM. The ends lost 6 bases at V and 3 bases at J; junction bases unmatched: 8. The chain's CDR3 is CASSLGERGYEQYF. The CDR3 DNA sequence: TGTGCCAGCAGCCTCGGCGAGCGGGGCTACGAGCAGTACTTC.

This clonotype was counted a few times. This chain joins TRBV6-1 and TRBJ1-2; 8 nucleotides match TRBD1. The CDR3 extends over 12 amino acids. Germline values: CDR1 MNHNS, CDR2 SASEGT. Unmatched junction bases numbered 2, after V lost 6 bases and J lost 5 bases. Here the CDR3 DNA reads TGTGCCAGCAGGACAGGGGAGTATGGCTACACCTTC. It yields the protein CASRTGEYGYTF.

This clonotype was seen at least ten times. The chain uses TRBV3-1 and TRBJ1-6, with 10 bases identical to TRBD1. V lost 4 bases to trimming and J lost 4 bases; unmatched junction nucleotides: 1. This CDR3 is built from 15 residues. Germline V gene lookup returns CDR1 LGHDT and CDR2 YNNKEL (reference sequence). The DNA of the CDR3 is TGTGCCAGCAGCCGGACAGGGGGTTATAATTCACCCCTCCACTTT. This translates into CASSRTGGYNSPLHF.

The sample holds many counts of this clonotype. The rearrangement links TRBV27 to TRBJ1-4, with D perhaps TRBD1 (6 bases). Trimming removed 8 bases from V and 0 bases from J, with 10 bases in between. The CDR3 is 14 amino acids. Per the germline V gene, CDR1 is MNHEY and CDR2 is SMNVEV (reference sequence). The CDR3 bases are TGTGCCAGCGGCCGACAGGCAACTAATGAAAAACTGTTTTTT. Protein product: CASGRQATNEKLFF.

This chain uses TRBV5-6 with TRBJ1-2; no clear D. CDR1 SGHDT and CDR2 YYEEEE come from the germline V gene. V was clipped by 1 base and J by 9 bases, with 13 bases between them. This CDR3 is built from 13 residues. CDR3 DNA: TGTGCCAGCAGCTTGTACAGTGCGGGAAGCTACACCTTC. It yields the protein CASSLYSAGSYTF.

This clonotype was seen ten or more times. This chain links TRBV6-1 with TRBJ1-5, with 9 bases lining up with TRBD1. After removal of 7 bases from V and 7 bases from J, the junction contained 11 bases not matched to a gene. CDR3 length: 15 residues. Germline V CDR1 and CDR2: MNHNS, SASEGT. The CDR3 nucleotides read TGTGCCAGCAAGGTCCGGACAGGGGCTGGGCAGCCCCAGCATTTT. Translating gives CASKVRTGAGQPQHF.

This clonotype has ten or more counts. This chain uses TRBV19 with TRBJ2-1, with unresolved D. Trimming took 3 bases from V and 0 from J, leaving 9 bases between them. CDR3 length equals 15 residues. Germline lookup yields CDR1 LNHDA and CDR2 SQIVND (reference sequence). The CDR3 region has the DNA TGTGCCAGTAGTATGGGCGAAAGCTCCTACAATGAGCAGTTCTTC. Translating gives CASSMGESSYNEQFF.

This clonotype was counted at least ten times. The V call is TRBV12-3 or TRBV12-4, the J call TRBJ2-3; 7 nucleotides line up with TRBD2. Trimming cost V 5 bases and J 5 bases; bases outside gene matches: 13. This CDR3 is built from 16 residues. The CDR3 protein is CASSPKGLPEGDTQYF. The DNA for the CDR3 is TGTGCCAGCAGTCCCAAGGGACTACCTGAGGGAGATACGCAGTATTTT.

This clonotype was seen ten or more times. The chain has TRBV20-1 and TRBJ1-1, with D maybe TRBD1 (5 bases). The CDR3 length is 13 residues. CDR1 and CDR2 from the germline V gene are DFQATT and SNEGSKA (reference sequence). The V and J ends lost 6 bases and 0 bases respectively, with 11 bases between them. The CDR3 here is CSASGRVNTEAFF. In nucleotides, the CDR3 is TGCAGTGCCTCGGGCAGGGTGAACACTGAAGCTTTCTTT.

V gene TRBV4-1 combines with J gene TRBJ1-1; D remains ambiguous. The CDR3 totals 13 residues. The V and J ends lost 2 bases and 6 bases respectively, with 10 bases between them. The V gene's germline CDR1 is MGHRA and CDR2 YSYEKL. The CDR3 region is CASSQRVGAEAFF. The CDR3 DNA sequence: TGCGCCAGCAGCCAAAGGGTGGGCGCTGAAGCTTTCTTT.

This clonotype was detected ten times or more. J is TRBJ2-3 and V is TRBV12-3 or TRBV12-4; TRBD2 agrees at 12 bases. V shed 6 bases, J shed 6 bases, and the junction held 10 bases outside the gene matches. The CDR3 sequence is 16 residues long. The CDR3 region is CASRERTSGIHDTQYF. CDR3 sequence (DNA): TGTGCCAGCAGAGAACGGACTAGCGGGATTCATGATACGCAGTATTTT.

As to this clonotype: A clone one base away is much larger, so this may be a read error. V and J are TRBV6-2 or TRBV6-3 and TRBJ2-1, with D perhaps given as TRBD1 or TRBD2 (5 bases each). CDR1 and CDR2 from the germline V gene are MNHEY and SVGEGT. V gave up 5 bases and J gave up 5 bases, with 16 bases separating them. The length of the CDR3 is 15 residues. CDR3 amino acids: CASSEDGGNHNEQFF. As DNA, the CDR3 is TGTGCCAGCAGTGAAGATGGGGGTAACCACAATGAGCAGTTCTTC.

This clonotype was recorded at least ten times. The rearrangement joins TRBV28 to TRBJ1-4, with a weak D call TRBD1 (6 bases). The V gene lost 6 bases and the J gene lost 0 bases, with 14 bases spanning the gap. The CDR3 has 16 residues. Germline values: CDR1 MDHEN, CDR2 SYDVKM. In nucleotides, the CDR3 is TGTGCCAGCAGCAAAGCGGACAGCGCAACTAATGAAAAACTGTTTTTT. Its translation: CASSKADSATNEKLFF.

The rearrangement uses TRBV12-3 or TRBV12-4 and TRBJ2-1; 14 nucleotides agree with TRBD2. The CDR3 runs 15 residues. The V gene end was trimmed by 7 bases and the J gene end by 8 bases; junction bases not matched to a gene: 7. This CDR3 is CASKLGTSGSDEQFF. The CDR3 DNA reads TGTGCCAGCAAATTGGGGACTAGCGGGAGCGATGAGCAGTTCTTC.

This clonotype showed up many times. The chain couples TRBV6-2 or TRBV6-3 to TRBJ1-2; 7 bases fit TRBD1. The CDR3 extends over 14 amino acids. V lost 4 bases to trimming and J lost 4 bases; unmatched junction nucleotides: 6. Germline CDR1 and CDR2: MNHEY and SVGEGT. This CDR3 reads CASSSRDSLYGYTF. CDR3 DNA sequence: TGTGCCAGCAGTTCCCGGGACAGCCTCTATGGCTACACCTTC.

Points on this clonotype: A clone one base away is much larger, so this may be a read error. The CDR3 DNA sequence: TGCGCCAGCAGCTTACGGGACAGCTCCTACGAGCAGTACTTC. Its protein product is CASSLRDSSYEQYF. The rearrangement links TRBV5-1 to TRBJ2-7, with TRBD1 matching 7 bases. Germline assignment: CDR1 SGHRS and CDR2 YFSETQ. V shed 2 bases and J 0 bases; nucleotides not matched to a gene: 2. This CDR3 comprises 14 residues. The variable domain in full, completed from reference TRBV5-1 and TRBJ2-7, reads KAGVTQTPRYLIKTRGQQVTLSCSPISGHRSVSWYQQTPGQGLQFLFEYFSETQRNKGNFPGRFSGRQFSNSRSEMNVSTLELGDSALYLCASSLRDSSYEQYFGPGTRLTVT.

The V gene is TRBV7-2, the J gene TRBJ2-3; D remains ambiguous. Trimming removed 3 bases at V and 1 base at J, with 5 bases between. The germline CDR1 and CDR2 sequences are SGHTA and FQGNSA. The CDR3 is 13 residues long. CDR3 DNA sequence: TGTGCCAGCAGCTTGCAGTGCACAGATACGCAGTATTTT. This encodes CASSLQCTDTQYF.

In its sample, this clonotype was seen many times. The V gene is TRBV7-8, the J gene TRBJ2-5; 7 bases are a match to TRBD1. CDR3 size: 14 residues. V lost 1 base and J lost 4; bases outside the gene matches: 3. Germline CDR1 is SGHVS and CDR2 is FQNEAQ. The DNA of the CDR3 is TGTGCCAGCAGCTTAGGTGGGGACAGAGAGACCCAGTACTTC. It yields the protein CASSLGGDRETQYF.

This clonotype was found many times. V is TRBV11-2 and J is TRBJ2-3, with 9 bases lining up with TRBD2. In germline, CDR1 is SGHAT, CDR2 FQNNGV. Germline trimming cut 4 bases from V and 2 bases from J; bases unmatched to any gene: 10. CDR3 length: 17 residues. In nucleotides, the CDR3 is TGTGCCAGCAGCTCACCCCCCGGGACTAGCTCCACAGATACGCAGTATTTT. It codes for CASSSPPGTSSTDTQYF. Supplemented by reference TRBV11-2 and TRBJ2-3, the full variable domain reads EAGVAQSPRYKIIEKRQSVAFWCNPISGHATLYWYQQILGQGPKLLIQFQNNGVVDDSQLPKDRFSAERLKGVDSTLKIQPAKLEDSAVYLCASSSPPGTSSTDTQYFGPGTRLTVL.

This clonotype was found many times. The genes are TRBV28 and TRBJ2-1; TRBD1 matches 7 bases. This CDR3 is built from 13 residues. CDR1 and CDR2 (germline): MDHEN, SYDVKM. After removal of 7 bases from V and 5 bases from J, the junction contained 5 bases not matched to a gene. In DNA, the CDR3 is TGTGCCAGCATGACAGGGTGGAACAATGAGCAGTTCTTC. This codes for CASMTGWNNEQFF.

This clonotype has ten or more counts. CDR3 in amino acids: CASSLVGRQTEAFF. The DNA for the CDR3 is TGTGCCAGCAGCTTAGTAGGTCGACAGACTGAAGCTTTCTTT. This rearrangement joins TRBV7-2 to TRBJ1-1; D is possibly TRBD1 (5 bases). V was pared by 1 base and J by 5 bases, with 11 bases between. The CDR3 totals 14 residues. Germline CDR1 is SGHTA and CDR2 is FQGNSA.

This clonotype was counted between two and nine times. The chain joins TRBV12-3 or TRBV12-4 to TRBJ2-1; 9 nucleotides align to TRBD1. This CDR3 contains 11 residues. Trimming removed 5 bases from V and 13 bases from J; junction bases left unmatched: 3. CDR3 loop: CASSLTGGQFF. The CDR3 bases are TGTGCCAGCAGTCTGACAGGGGGACAGTTCTTC.